A selection of T cell receptor beta chains follows, all from one sample in a study of neoadjuvant nivolumab and ipilimumab in lung cancer. The assay was immunoSEQ multiplex PCR, and TCRdb's table has in-frame clones only and misses some. This sample carries tens of thousands of clones, roughly 85% of them seen once, and the ten largest clones take 23%. Sequenced here: peripheral blood, sampled before neoadjuvant nivolumab, alone or with ipilimumab. The origin of the receptors is an adult with non-small cell lung cancer. The CDR3 runs from the conserved cysteine through the conserved F or W. The D gene is left open where the match is weak. A row's size may be missing; if present it is once, few, many or a size class.

V gene: TRBV19
J gene: TRBJ2-1
clone size: .
D gene: TRBD2
CDR3 protein: CASSRGLAGNEQFF
CDR3 DNA: TGTGCCAGTAGTAGGGGACTAGCGGGCAATGAGCAGTTCTTC

V gene: TRBV6-1
J gene: TRBJ2-5
clone size: .
D gene: TRBD2
CDR3 protein: CASSEAVAGGSETQYF
CDR3 DNA: TGTGCCAGCAGTGAAGCGGTAGCGGGAGGGTCGGAGACCCAGTACTTC

V gene: TRBV7-9
J gene: TRBJ1-5
clone size: once
D gene: .
CDR3 protein: CASSLLGGDQPQHF
CDR3 DNA: TGTGCCAGCAGCTTATTGGGGGGGGATCAGCCCCAGCATTTT

V gene: TRBV6-5
J gene: TRBJ2-3
clone size: .
D gene: .
CDR3 protein: CASRRDLTDTQYF
CDR3 DNA: TGTGCCAGCAGACGGGACCTCACAGATACGCAGTATTTT

V gene: TRBV5-1
J gene: TRBJ2-3
clone size: .
D gene: TRBD2
CDR3 protein: CASSLVTAGEDTQYF
CDR3 DNA: TGCGCCAGCAGCTTGGTAACAGCGGGAGAAGATACGCAGTATTTT

V gene: TRBV7-7
J gene: TRBJ2-7
clone size: .
D gene: .
CDR3 protein: CASSLFLGAEQYF
CDR3 DNA: TGTGCTAGCAGCTTATTTTTAGGGGCCGAGCAGTACTTC

V gene: TRBV6-1
J gene: TRBJ2-7
clone size: .
D gene: TRBD2
CDR3 protein: CASSERQGLAGLEQYF
CDR3 DNA: TGTGCCAGCAGTGAAAGACAAGGACTAGCGGGCCTGGAGCAGTACTTC

V gene: TRBV11-3
J gene: TRBJ1-2
clone size: .
D gene: .
CDR3 protein: CASSLDSLNYGYTF
CDR3 DNA: TGTGCCAGCAGCTTAGATTCGCTAAACTATGGCTACACCTTC

V gene: TRBV4-1
J gene: TRBJ2-7
clone size: .
D gene: TRBD1
CDR3 protein: CASSQTGAPYEQYF
CDR3 DNA: TGCGCCAGCAGCCAGACAGGGGCCCCCTACGAGCAGTACTTC

V gene: TRBV5-1
J gene: TRBJ2-1
clone size: .
D gene: .
CDR3 protein: CASSFTVQSSDEQFF
CDR3 DNA: TGCGCCAGCAGCTTTACGGTGCAGTCGAGCGATGAGCAGTTCTTC

V gene: TRBV7-9
J gene: TRBJ1-2
clone size: once
D gene: .
CDR3 protein: CASSYSPGHLNYGYTF
CDR3 DNA: TGTGCCAGCAGCTATTCACCGGGACACTTAAACTATGGCTACACCTTC

V gene: TRBV7-2
J gene: TRBJ2-1
clone size: .
D gene: TRBD1
CDR3 protein: CASSFTTGAGNEQFF
CDR3 DNA: TGTGCCAGCAGCTTCACTACAGGGGCCGGAAATGAGCAGTTCTTC

V gene: TRBV4-3
J gene: TRBJ2-1
clone size: .
D gene: .
CDR3 protein: CASSGALGNEQFF
CDR3 DNA: TGCGCCAGCAGCGGGGCCCTTGGGAATGAGCAGTTCTTC

V gene: TRBV5-5
J gene: TRBJ2-7
clone size: few
D gene: TRBD2
CDR3 protein: CASSEPTSGTSYEQYF
CDR3 DNA: TGTGCCAGCAGCGAGCCGACTAGCGGGACTTCGTACGAGCAGTACTTC

V gene: TRBV7-3
J gene: TRBJ1-1
clone size: .
D gene: .
CDR3 protein: CASSRDTNTEAFF
CDR3 DNA: TGTGCCAGCAGCCGGGACACGAACACTGAAGCTTTCTTT

V gene: TRBV7-9
J gene: TRBJ2-7
clone size: .
D gene: TRBD1
CDR3 protein: CASSPGTGYEQYF
CDR3 DNA: TGTGCCAGCAGCCCAGGGACAGGTTACGAGCAGTACTTC

V gene: TRBV30
J gene: TRBJ2-7
clone size: .
D gene: .
CDR3 protein: CAWSVVASSYEQYF
CDR3 DNA: TGTGCCTGGAGTGTTGTGGCGAGCTCCTACGAGCAGTACTTC

V gene: TRBV12-5
J gene: TRBJ2-7
clone size: .
D gene: .
CDR3 protein: CASGLVSSSYEQYF
CDR3 DNA: TGTGCTAGTGGTTTGGTAAGCAGCTCCTACGAGCAGTACTTC

V gene: TRBV7-2
J gene: TRBJ1-2
clone size: .
D gene: .
CDR3 protein: CASSFNRALSYGYTF
CDR3 DNA: TGTGCCAGCAGCTTTAACAGGGCGTTGTCATATGGCTACACCTTC

V gene: TRBV5-5
J gene: TRBJ2-5
clone size: .
D gene: TRBD1
CDR3 protein: CASSLSTGGETQYF
CDR3 DNA: TGTGCCAGCAGCCTATCGACAGGGGGCGAGACCCAGTACTTC

V gene: TRBV9
J gene: TRBJ1-1
clone size: .
D gene: .
CDR3 protein: CASSVAGRGEAFF
CDR3 DNA: TGTGCCAGCAGCGTAGCAGGAAGGGGTGAAGCTTTCTTT

V gene: TRBV18
J gene: TRBJ2-2
clone size: .
D gene: TRBD2
CDR3 protein: CASSPTSLAGANTGELFF
CDR3 DNA: TGTGCCAGCTCACCGACCTCCTTAGCGGGGGCGAACACCGGGGAGCTGTTTTTT

V gene: TRBV4-3
J gene: TRBJ2-1
clone size: .
D gene: TRBD1
CDR3 protein: CASSQSWTGGDEQFF
CDR3 DNA: TGCGCCAGCAGCCAATCTTGGACAGGGGGCGATGAGCAGTTCTTC

V gene: TRBV5-1
J gene: TRBJ1-3
clone size: .
D gene: .
CDR3 protein: CASSSGGRSGNTIYF
CDR3 DNA: TGCGCCAGCAGCTCCGGAGGGCGCAGTGGAAACACCATATATTTT

V gene: TRBV15
J gene: TRBJ1-5
clone size: .
D gene: .
CDR3 protein: CATSRTTGGPQHF
CDR3 DNA: TGTGCCACCAGCAGAACGACGGGGGGGCCCCAGCATTTT

V gene: TRBV15
J gene: TRBJ2-4
clone size: .
D gene: .
CDR3 protein: CATSSGGLAKNIQYF
CDR3 DNA: TGTGCCACCAGCAGCGGAGGTCTAGCCAAAAACATTCAGTACTTC

V gene: TRBV4-3
J gene: TRBJ2-2
clone size: once
D gene: .
CDR3 protein: CASSQGPRTGELFF
CDR3 DNA: TGCGCCAGCAGCCAGGGACCGAGGACCGGGGAGCTGTTTTTT

V gene: TRBV7-9
J gene: TRBJ1-1
clone size: .
D gene: .
CDR3 protein: CASSPPLIPEAFF
CDR3 DNA: TGTGCCAGCAGCCCACCTTTGATTCCTGAAGCTTTCTTT

V gene: TRBV7-2
J gene: TRBJ2-3
clone size: .
D gene: .
CDR3 protein: CASSSTDTQYF
CDR3 DNA: TGTGCCAGCAGCTCCACAGATACGCAGTATTTT

V gene: TRBV11-2
J gene: TRBJ2-1
clone size: .
D gene: .
CDR3 protein: CASSLGVGGDNEQFF
CDR3 DNA: TGTGCCAGCAGCTTAGGAGTAGGGGGGGACAATGAGCAGTTCTTC

V gene: TRBV18
J gene: TRBJ2-1
clone size: .
D gene: .
CDR3 protein: CASSPAGYNEQFF
CDR3 DNA: TGTGCCAGCTCACCCGCAGGTTACAATGAGCAGTTCTTC

V gene: TRBV27
J gene: TRBJ2-7
clone size: .
D gene: TRBD1
CDR3 protein: CASSSGTGRHEQYF
CDR3 DNA: TGTGCCAGCAGTTCCGGGACAGGGCGGCACGAGCAGTACTTC

V gene: TRBV7-2
J gene: TRBJ2-5
clone size: few
D gene: TRBD2
CDR3 protein: CASSLASGRETQYF
CDR3 DNA: TGTGCCAGCAGCTTAGCTAGCGGGCGGGAGACCCAGTACTTC

V gene: TRBV5-4
J gene: TRBJ2-1
clone size: few
D gene: .
CDR3 protein: CASSLGGPGDPREQFF
CDR3 DNA: TGTGCCAGCAGCTTGGGGGGGCCGGGAGACCCCCGTGAGCAGTTCTTC

V gene: TRBV5-1
J gene: TRBJ2-3
clone size: .
D gene: .
CDR3 protein: CASSLALAGGTDTQYF
CDR3 DNA: TGCGCCAGCAGCTTGGCCTTAGCTGGCGGCACAGATACGCAGTATTTT

V gene: TRBV7-8
J gene: TRBJ2-7
clone size: .
D gene: TRBD2
CDR3 protein: CASSRQVAGEIEQYF
CDR3 DNA: TGTGCCAGCAGCCGTCAGGTAGCGGGAGAGATCGAGCAGTACTTC

V gene: TRBV7-3
J gene: TRBJ2-3
clone size: .
D gene: .
CDR3 protein: CASSLISGRATQYF
CDR3 DNA: TGTGCCAGCAGCTTAATATCGGGAAGGGCTACGCAGTATTTT

V gene: TRBV6-6
J gene: TRBJ2-1
clone size: .
D gene: .
CDR3 protein: CASSYSARGVSNEQFF
CDR3 DNA: TGTGCCAGCAGTTACTCTGCTAGAGGGGTGTCCAATGAGCAGTTCTTC

V gene: TRBV5-2
J gene: TRBJ2-7
clone size: .
D gene: .
CDR3 protein: CASSFKAGKTYEQYF
CDR3 DNA: TGTGCCAGCAGCTTTAAAGCGGGAAAAACCTACGAGCAGTACTTC

V gene: TRBV4-3
J gene: TRBJ2-5
clone size: .
D gene: .
CDR3 protein: CASSQDLRGLGETQYF
CDR3 DNA: TGCGCCAGCAGCCAAGATTTACGGGGGTTAGGGGAGACCCAGTACTTC

V gene: TRBV29-1
J gene: TRBJ2-3
clone size: once
D gene: .
CDR3 protein: CSVEGGRAGYTDTQYF
CDR3 DNA: TGCAGCGTCGAAGGAGGTAGAGCAGGTTACACAGATACGCAGTATTTT

V gene: TRBV7-2
J gene: TRBJ2-1
clone size: few
D gene: .
CDR3 protein: CASSLMGQVVSEQFF
CDR3 DNA: TGTGCCAGCAGCTTAATGGGACAAGTTGTGAGTGAGCAGTTCTTC

V gene: TRBV9
J gene: TRBJ2-1
clone size: .
D gene: TRBD2
CDR3 protein: CASSPRSASGYNEQFF
CDR3 DNA: TGTGCCAGCAGCCCCCGGTCGGCTAGCGGATACAATGAGCAGTTCTTC

V gene: TRBV7-3
J gene: TRBJ1-5
clone size: .
D gene: TRBD1
CDR3 protein: CASSLGGLDQPQHF
CDR3 DNA: TGTGCCAGCAGCCTAGGGGGCCTCGATCAGCCCCAGCATTTT

V gene: TRBV30
J gene: TRBJ1-4
clone size: .
D gene: .
CDR3 protein: CAWRRRGTNEKLFF
CDR3 DNA: TGTGCCTGGAGGCGGCGGGGGACTAATGAAAAACTGTTTTTT

V gene: TRBV11-2
J gene: TRBJ1-4
clone size: .
D gene: .
CDR3 protein: CASSLGGRDEKLFF
CDR3 DNA: TGTGCCAGCAGCTTGGGTGGACGGGATGAAAAACTGTTTTTT

V gene: TRBV5-5
J gene: TRBJ2-5
clone size: few
D gene: TRBD1
CDR3 protein: CASSQDRGYGETQYF
CDR3 DNA: TGTGCCAGCAGCCAGGACAGGGGGTATGGAGAGACCCAGTACTTC

V gene: TRBV6-1
J gene: TRBJ2-5
clone size: once
D gene: .
CDR3 protein: CASSEQVIQETQYF
CDR3 DNA: TGTGCCAGCAGCGAACAGGTGATCCAAGAGACCCAGTACTTC

V gene: TRBV7-2
J gene: TRBJ2-5
clone size: .
D gene: .
CDR3 protein: CASTLTRGVQETQYF
CDR3 DNA: TGTGCCAGCACCTTAACGAGGGGTGTCCAAGAGACCCAGTACTTC

V gene: TRBV19
J gene: TRBJ1-5
clone size: .
D gene: .
CDR3 protein: CASTSSMQVGSNQPQHF
CDR3 DNA: TGTGCCAGTACGTCTTCGATGCAGGTGGGGAGCAATCAGCCCCAGCATTTT

V gene: TRBV11-3
J gene: TRBJ2-1
clone size: .
D gene: TRBD1
CDR3 protein: CASSVLGQANEQFF
CDR3 DNA: TGTGCCAGCAGCGTATTGGGACAGGCCAATGAGCAGTTCTTC